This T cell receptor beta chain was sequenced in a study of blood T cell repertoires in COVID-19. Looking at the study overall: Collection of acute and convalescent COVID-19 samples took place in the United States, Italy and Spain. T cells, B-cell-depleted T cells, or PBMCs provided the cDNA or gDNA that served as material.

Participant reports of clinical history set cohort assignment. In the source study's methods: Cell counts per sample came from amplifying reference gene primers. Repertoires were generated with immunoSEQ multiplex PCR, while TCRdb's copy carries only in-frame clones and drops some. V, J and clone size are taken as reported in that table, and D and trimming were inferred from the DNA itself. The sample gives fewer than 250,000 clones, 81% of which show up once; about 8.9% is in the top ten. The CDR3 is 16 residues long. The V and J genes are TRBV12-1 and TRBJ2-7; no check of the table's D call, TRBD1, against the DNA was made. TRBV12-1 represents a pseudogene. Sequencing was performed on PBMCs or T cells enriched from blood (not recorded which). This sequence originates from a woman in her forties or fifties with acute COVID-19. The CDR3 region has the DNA TGTGCCAGCAGCTTCGATTCGGGACAGGGGCCGTACGAGCAGTACTTC. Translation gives CASSFDSGQGPYEQYF.